This note documents a single T cell receptor beta chain sequence. The entry originates in a study of post-analysis software for immune sequencing data. The authors incorporated unique molecular identifiers into the TCR beta cDNA libraries. The authors obtained 500,000 or so cDNA molecules from about 0.94 to 9.7 million T cells. TCRdb independently ran MiXCR on the PCR reads; one entry per CDR3 protein. The sample has about 760,000 distinct CDR3 sequences, approximately 30% seen once; the top ten hold around 0.56%. Material: blood. The sequence derives from a girl aged 10 to 17 with multiple sclerosis.

CDR3 nucleotide sequence: TGCGCCAGCAGCTTGGGGCCTCACGATACGCAGTATTTT. It yields the protein CASSLGPHDTQYF. The chain links TRBV5-1 to TRBJ2-3; D not certain. Germline V lookup: CDR1 SGHRS, CDR2 YFSETQ. Trimming cost V 0 bases and J 6 bases, with 8 bases left between them. CDR3 length equals 13 residues.